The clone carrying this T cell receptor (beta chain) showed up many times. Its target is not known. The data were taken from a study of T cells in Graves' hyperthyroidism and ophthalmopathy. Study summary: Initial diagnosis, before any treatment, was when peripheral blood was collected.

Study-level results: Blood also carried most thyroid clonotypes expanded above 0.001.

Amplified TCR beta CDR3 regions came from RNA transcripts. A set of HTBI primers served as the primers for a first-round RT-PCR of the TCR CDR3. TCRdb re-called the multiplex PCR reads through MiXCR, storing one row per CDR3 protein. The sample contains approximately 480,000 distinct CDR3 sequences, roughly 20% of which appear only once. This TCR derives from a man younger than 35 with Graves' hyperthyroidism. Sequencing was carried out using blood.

The CDR3, as DNA: TGTGCCAGCAGTCCCCAGGGTAGGGTTAGGGCACTCGATACGCAGTATTTT. Amino acid sequence: CASSPQGRVRALDTQYF. The rearrangement links TRBV6-4 to TRBJ2-3, with D maybe TRBD1 (5 bases). This CDR3 is 17 amino acids long. Germline loops: CDR1 MRHNA, CDR2 SNTAGT. V dropped 5 bases and J dropped 6 bases, with 24 bases sitting between them.